This T cell receptor (beta chain) stems from a study of T-cell memory formation after mild COVID-19. Overall study: Across donors, TCR clusters were largely donor specific. Whole-study findings and limits: CD8+ contracting clones occupied EMRA, while CD4+ ones occupied mainly CM and EM. Researchers could not confirm that second-wave clones peaking on day 37 targeted SARS-CoV-2. Clones shrinking between day 15 and 85 showed a balanced CD4/CD8 split, and those that grew later tilted toward CD4+.

Germline CDR1 and CDR2: KGHDR and SFDVKD. The CDR3 is made up of 14 amino acids. V lost 1 base, J lost 1 base, and 3 bases lay in between. For this clonotype: The antigen remains unidentified.

TCRdb fed the 5' RACE reads into MiXCR, producing one record per CDR3 protein. The data contain fewer than 450,000 distinct CDR3 sequences, approximately 24% of them seen just once; the ten biggest clones take up 7.5% to 10%. The sequencing sample was made of PBMCs or a T cell subset sorted from them (not recorded which). This chain connects TRBV24-1 to TRBJ2-2; D remains unclear. The clonotype comes from an adult woman who had mild COVID-19 (a few samples of this study predate the infection). Cell type and time point are not known. CDR3 sequence reads: CATSDLENTGELFF. DNA of the CDR3: TGTGCCACCAGTGATTTAGAGAACACCGGGGAGCTGTTTTTT.